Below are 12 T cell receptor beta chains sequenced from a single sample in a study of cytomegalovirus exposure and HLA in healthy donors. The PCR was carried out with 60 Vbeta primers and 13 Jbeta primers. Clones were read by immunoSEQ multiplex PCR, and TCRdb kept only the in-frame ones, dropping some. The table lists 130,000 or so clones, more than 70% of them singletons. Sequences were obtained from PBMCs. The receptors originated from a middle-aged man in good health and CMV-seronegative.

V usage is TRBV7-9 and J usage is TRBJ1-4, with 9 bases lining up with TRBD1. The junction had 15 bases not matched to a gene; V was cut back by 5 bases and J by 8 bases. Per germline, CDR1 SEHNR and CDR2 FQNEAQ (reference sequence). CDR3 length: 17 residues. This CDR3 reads CASSIGTGRVGEEKLFF. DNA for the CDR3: TGTGCCAGCAGCATCGGGACAGGGAGGGTTGGGGAAGAAAAACTGTTTTTT.

The DNA of the CDR3 is TGTGCCAGCAGCTTCAGGGAGGGCAATTCACCCCTCCACTTT. Translated, it gives CASSFREGNSPLHF. V is TRBV7-2 and J is TRBJ1-6; TRBD1 might be the D (5 bases). The CDR3 runs 14 residues. Germline V gene data show CDR1 as SGHTA and CDR2 as FQGNSA. V lost 3 bases, J lost 7 bases, and 10 bases lay in between. The full variable domain, with the rest looked up from reference TRBV7-2 and TRBJ1-6, is GAGVSQSPSNKVTEKGKDVELRCDPISGHTALYWYRQSLGQGLEFLIYFQGNSAPDKSGLPSDRFSAERTGGSVSTLTIQRTQQEDSAVYLCASSFREGNSPLHFGNGTRLTVT.

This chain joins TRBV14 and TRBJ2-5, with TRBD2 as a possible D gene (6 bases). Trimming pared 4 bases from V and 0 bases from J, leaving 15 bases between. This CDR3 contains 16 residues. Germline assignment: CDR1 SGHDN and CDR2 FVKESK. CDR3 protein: CASSRRAGLYQETQYF. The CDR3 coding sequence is TGTGCCAGCAGCCGGAGGGCAGGCCTCTACCAAGAGACCCAGTACTTC.

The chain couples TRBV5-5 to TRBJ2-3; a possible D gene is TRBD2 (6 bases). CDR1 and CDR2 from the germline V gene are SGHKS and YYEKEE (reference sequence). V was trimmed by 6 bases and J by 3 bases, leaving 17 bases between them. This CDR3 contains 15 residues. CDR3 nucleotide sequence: TGTGCCAGCATGCTTGGATGGAGGGGAACAGATACGCAGTATTTT. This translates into CASMLGWRGTDTQYF.

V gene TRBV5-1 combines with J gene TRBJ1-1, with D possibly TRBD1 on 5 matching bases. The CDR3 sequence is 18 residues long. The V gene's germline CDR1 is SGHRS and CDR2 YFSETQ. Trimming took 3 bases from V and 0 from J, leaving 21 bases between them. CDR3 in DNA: TGCGCCAGCAGCTGGGGCGGCGGAAAGGGGCTCATGAACACTGAAGCTTTCTTT. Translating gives CASSWGGGKGLMNTEAFF.

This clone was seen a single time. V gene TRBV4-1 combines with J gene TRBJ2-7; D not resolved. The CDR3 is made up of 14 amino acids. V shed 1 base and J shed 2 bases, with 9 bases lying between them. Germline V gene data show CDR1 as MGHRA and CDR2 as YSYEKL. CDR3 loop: CASSQAAETYEQYF. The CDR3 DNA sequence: TGCGCCAGCAGCCAAGCGGCGGAAACCTACGAGCAGTACTTC.

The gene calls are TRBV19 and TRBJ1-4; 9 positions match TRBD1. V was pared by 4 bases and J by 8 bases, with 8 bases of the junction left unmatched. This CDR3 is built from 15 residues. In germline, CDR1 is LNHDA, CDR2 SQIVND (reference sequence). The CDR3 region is CASSNTGTGQEKLFF. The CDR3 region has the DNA TGTGCCAGTAGTAACACCGGGACAGGGCAAGAAAAACTGTTTTTT.

CDR3 amino acids: CASSRWQAENIQYF. Written as DNA, the CDR3 is TGTGCCAGTAGTCGATGGCAGGCCGAAAACATTCAGTACTTC. V gene TRBV19 combines with J gene TRBJ2-4; D is ambiguous. Germline-derived CDR1 and CDR2 are LNHDA and SQIVND (reference sequence). The CDR3 runs to 14 residues. The V gene lost 5 bases and the J gene lost 5 bases, with 13 bases spanning the gap.

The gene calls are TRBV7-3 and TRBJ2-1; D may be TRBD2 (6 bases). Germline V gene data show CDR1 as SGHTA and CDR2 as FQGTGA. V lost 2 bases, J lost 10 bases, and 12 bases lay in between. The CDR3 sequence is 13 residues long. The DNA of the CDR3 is TGTGCCAGCAGCTTAGGTAGTCTAGCGGAGCAGTTCTTC. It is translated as CASSLGSLAEQFF.

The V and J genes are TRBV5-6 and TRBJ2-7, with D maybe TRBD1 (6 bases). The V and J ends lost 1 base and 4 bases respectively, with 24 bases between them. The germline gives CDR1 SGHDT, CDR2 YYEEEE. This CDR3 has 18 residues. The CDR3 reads CASSLFLGVQGGEYEQYF. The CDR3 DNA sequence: TGTGCCAGCAGCTTGTTTTTAGGGGTACAGGGTGGCGAGTACGAGCAGTACTTC.

CDR3 residues: CASSFGLQGANQPQHF. In DNA, the CDR3 is TGTGCCAGTAGTTTTGGACTTCAGGGGGCCAATCAGCCCCAGCATTTT. The chain employs TRBV19 and TRBJ1-5; 8 nucleotides agree with TRBD1. Germline trimming cut 5 bases from V and 3 bases from J; bases unmatched to any gene: 9. This CDR3 has 16 residues. The germline V gene has CDR1 LNHDA and CDR2 SQIVND (reference sequence). The entire variable domain, with the rest obtained from reference TRBV19 and TRBJ1-5, is as follows: DGGITQSPKYLFRKEGQNVTLSCEQNLNHDAMYWYRQDPGQGLRLIYYSQIVNDFQKGDIAEGYSVSREKKESFPLTVTSAQKNPTAFYLCASSFGLQGANQPQHFGDGTRLSIL.

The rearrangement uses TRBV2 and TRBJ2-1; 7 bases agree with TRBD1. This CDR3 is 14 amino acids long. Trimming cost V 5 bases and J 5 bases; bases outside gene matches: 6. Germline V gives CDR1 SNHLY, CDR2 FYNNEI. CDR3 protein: CASSPPDRDNEQFF. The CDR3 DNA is TGTGCCAGCAGTCCACCTGACAGGGACAATGAGCAGTTCTTC.